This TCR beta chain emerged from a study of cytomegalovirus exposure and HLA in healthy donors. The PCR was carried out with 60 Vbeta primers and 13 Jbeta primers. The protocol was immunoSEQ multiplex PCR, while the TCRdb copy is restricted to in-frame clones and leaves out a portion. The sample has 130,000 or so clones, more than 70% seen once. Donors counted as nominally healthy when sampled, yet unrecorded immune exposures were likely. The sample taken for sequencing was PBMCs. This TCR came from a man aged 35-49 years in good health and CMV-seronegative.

The CDR3 DNA follows: TGTGCCAGCAGTGACGGGTCCTCTGGGGCCAACGTCCTGACTTTC. Its protein is CASSDGSSGANVLTF. The chain uses TRBV6-1 and TRBJ2-6; D unresolved. The V and J ends lost 3 bases and 0 bases respectively, with 6 bases between them. Germline CDR1 MNHNS, CDR2 SASEGT. The CDR3 runs 15 residues.